Each of the 17 T cell receptor beta chains below was sequenced from the same sample in a study of vaccination effects on CD4 cells after COVID-19. Antigen-specific CD4+ T cells were expanded (with viral peptide pools) by the ViraFEST assay ahead of sequencing. Following culture for more than 9 days, CD4+ T cells were isolated. Prior SARS-CoV-2 infection was absent in the vaccine recipients, as shown by negative nucleocapsid antibodies. No cognate antigen is known for these TCRs. TCRdb's copy holds only in-frame clones and misses some; the assay was immunoSEQ multiplex PCR. The sample gives about 71,000 clones, under 75% of which show up once; approximately 4% is in the top ten. Material: CD4+ T cells from PBMCs cultured with HCoV-OC43 spike peptides, obtained before COVID-19 vaccination. Specified subset: HCoV-OC43 spike overlapping peptide pool stimulation. The origin of the receptors is a human donor who received a COVID-19 vaccine.

The chain links TRBV7-8 to TRBJ1-5, with no clear D. The CDR3 runs 15 residues. The germline V gene has CDR1 SGHVS and CDR2 FQNEAQ. Trimming pared 4 bases from V and 2 bases from J, leaving 12 bases between. The CDR3 nucleotides read TGTGCCAGCAGCTCATTGTCGATGGGCAATCAGCCCCAGCATTTT. Residues: CASSSLSMGNQPQHF.

V and J are TRBV7-2 and TRBJ2-5; possible D gene TRBD1, 5 bases. The CDR3 is 14 amino acids. V was trimmed by 0 bases and J by 5 bases, leaving 10 bases between them. CDR1 and CDR2 (germline): SGHTA, FQGNSA. CDR3 nucleotides: TGTGCCAGCAGCTTAGCCAGGGAAGGCGAGACCCAGTACTTC. Translating gives CASSLAREGETQYF.

This chain links TRBV6-4 with TRBJ2-1; 7 positions agree with TRBD2. The germline V gene encodes CDR1 MRHNA and CDR2 SNTAGT. V shed 3 bases, J shed 5 bases, and the junction held 7 bases outside the gene matches. CDR3 length: 15 amino acids. CDR3 residues: CASSEQGLGNNEQFF. CDR3 DNA sequence: TGTGCCAGCAGTGAACAAGGACTAGGGAACAATGAGCAGTTCTTC.

The genes are TRBV7-2 and TRBJ2-4; 12 bases agree with TRBD1. The CDR3 contains 16 residues. Germline trimming cut 2 bases from V and 6 bases from J; bases unmatched to any gene: 5. Germline loops: CDR1 SGHTA, CDR2 FQGNSA. CDR3 DNA sequence: TGTGCCAGCAGCTTAATGGGGACAGGGGGCGCAAACATTCAGTACTTC. Protein product: CASSLMGTGGANIQYF.

The gene calls are TRBV9 and TRBJ2-2, with D possibly TRBD2 on 7 matching bases. Germline V gene lookup returns CDR1 SGDLS and CDR2 YYNGEE. The V end lost 4 bases, the J end lost 0 bases, and 13 bases lay between the germline ends. CDR3 length equals 16 residues. Here the CDR3 reads CASSSGGQPNTGELFF. CDR3 coding DNA: TGTGCCAGCAGCTCCGGGGGGCAGCCGAACACCGGGGAGCTGTTTTTT.

The genes are TRBV15 and TRBJ2-7, with D possibly matching TRBD1 (6 bases). Germline V CDR1 and CDR2: LNHNV, YYDKDF (reference sequence). Trimming pared 0 bases from V and 3 bases from J, leaving 12 bases between. This CDR3 has 15 residues. The CDR3 DNA sequence: TGTGCCACCAGCAGAGACAGGGGAAGAGGCTACGAGCAGTACGTC. Residues: CATSRDRGRGYEQYV.

In its sample, this clone was seen once. The chain carries TRBV14 and TRBJ2-5; D not resolved. V lost 3 bases and J 2 bases, leaving 7 bases between the germline ends. Germline lookup yields CDR1 SGHDN and CDR2 FVKESK. This CDR3 spans 13 amino acids. In DNA, the CDR3 is TGTGCCAGCAGCCACTTAGCACAAGAGACCCAGTACTTC. As protein: CASSHLAQETQYF.

V usage is TRBV19 and J usage is TRBJ1-4; D not certain. The V end lost 6 bases, the J end lost 6 bases, and 14 bases lay between the germline ends. This CDR3 comprises 14 residues. Germline CDR1 reads LNHDA; CDR2 reads SQIVND (reference sequence). CDR3 residues: CASRPQSPDEKLFF. The CDR3, as DNA: TGTGCCAGTAGACCTCAGTCCCCGGATGAAAAACTGTTTTTT.

This chain joins TRBV7-9 and TRBJ1-6, with D possibly TRBD1 on 5 matching bases. Trimming removed 5 bases at V and 10 bases at J, with 18 bases between. Looked up from germline, CDR1 is SEHNR and CDR2 is FQNEAQ (reference sequence). There are 15 residues in the CDR3. Here the CDR3 reads CASSPGRGLESPLHF. The DNA for the CDR3 is TGTGCCAGCAGCCCAGGGAGGGGCTTAGAATCACCCCTCCACTTT.

This sequence joins TRBV19 and TRBJ1-5; a possible D gene is TRBD1 (5 bases). CDR1 is LNHDA and CDR2 is SQIVND in the germline V gene (reference sequence). V was clipped by 1 base and J by 4 bases, with 11 bases between them. The CDR3 loop spans 15 amino acids. Here the CDR3 reads CASSIVRVGNQPQHF. The CDR3 DNA reads as TGTGCCAGTAGTATAGTCAGGGTTGGAAATCAGCCCCAGCATTTT.

V gene TRBV5-1 combines with J gene TRBJ2-6, with TRBD2 matching over 7 bases. V lost 1 base, J lost 1 base, and 8 bases stayed unmatched. Germline V lookup: CDR1 SGHRS, CDR2 YFSETQ. The CDR3 is 18 residues long. CDR3 DNA: TGCGCCAGCAGCTTGCGACTAGCCCAAGCATCTGGGGCCAACGTCCTGACTTTC. Amino acids: CASSLRLAQASGANVLTF.

The V gene is TRBV29-1, the J gene TRBJ2-5; D is possibly TRBD1 (6 bases). Germline values: CDR1 SQVTM, CDR2 ANQGSEA. The CDR3 contains 13 residues. The V end was cut by 5 bases, the J end by 2 bases, with 12 bases between. The CDR3 sequence is CSVKGQLQETQYF. The CDR3 nucleotides are TGCAGCGTTAAGGGACAACTACAAGAGACCCAGTACTTC.

The rearrangement links TRBV6-6 to TRBJ2-1; 9 positions match TRBD1. This CDR3 contains 14 residues. Germline CDR1 and CDR2: MNHNY and SVGAGI (reference sequence). Trimming took 6 bases from V and 6 from J; bases not matched to a gene: 6. Here the CDR3 reads CASRQDRGPNEQFF. For the CDR3, the DNA is TGTGCCAGCAGGCAGGACAGGGGACCCAATGAGCAGTTCTTC.

The chain carries TRBV3-1 (or the pseudogene TRBV3-2) and TRBJ2-4; perhaps D is TRBD1 or TRBD2 (5 bases each). Germline V gene data show CDR1 as LGHDT and CDR2 as YNNKEL (reference sequence). This CDR3 contains 11 residues. Trimming removed 2 bases from V and 15 bases from J, with 11 bases in between. The CDR3 sequence is CASSQNGAMYF. CDR3 sequence (DNA): TGTGCCAGCAGCCAAAACGGGGCCATGTACTTC.

CDR3 coding DNA: TGCGCCAGCAGCCCCGTGTCCGGGACAGCTACAGATACGCAGTATTTT. Translated: CASSPVSGTATDTQYF. The rearrangement joins TRBV5-1 to TRBJ2-3, with 7 nucleotides matching TRBD1. The ends lost 4 bases at V and 3 bases at J; junction bases unmatched: 11. Looked up from germline, CDR1 is SGHRS and CDR2 is YFSETQ. The length of the CDR3 is 16 residues.

This clone showed up just once. The rearrangement uses TRBV7-3 and TRBJ2-1, with D perhaps matching TRBD1 (5 bases). Trimming cost V 2 bases and J 2 bases, with 10 bases left between them. Germline V CDR1 and CDR2: SGHTA, FQGTGA. This CDR3 comprises 15 residues. The CDR3 loop reads CASSLQGQTYNEQFF. The CDR3 nucleotides are TGTGCCAGCAGCTTACAGGGTCAGACCTACAATGAGCAGTTCTTC.

This clone was observed a handful of times. The V call is TRBV5-1, the J call TRBJ1-2; D is uncertain. The CDR3 spans 13 residues. The germline V gene has CDR1 SGHRS and CDR2 YFSETQ. Between the trimmed V and J ends, which lost 5 bases and 4 bases, there was a span of 12 bases. Here the CDR3 DNA reads TGCGCCAGCAGGTCTCGTTCCGTCTATGGCTACACCTTC. Translated, it gives CASRSRSVYGYTF.